Listed below are T cell receptor beta chains from one sample, sequenced in a study of blood T cell repertoires in COVID-19. TCRdb's table, derived via immunoSEQ multiplex PCR, lists solely in-frame clones and lacks some. The profile covers about 74,000 clones, with around 86% appearing a single time and roughly 28% taken by the ten largest. The sequencing sample was made of peripheral blood. The receptors stem from an elderly woman with active or convalescent COVID-19. Each CDR3 is given without its conserved first and last residue. Each record gives: V gene, J gene, clone size, CDR3 length, CDR3 protein. Only part of the rows carry a size: once, few, many, or a class if the clone is expanded.

TRBV2,TRBJ1-5,-,11,ASSGQGTGPQH
TRBV9,TRBJ1-1,-,12,ASSGTGVNTEAF
TRBV7-2,TRBJ2-2,once,15,ASSPGTSARNTGELF
TRBV20-1,TRBJ2-3,-,11,SASGQGTDTQY
TRBV28,TRBJ2-1,once,15,ASSLLGMGGVYSEQF
TRBV28,TRBJ1-5,-,13,ASSLLSRVNQPQH
TRBV6-5,TRBJ1-1,-,10,ARYRLCTEAF
TRBV7-9,TRBJ2-2,-,14,ASSPWRGTNTGELF
TRBV19,TRBJ2-1,few,16,ASSKQTSGGGFYNEQF
TRBV19,TRBJ1-5,few,11,ASSSQANQPQH
TRBV28,TRBJ1-2,-,11,ASSLGQGYGYT
TRBV16,TRBJ1-2,-,12,ASSQSVSGGGYT
TRBV7-2,TRBJ2-1,-,14,ASSLERGLATGRQF
TRBV28,TRBJ2-5,-,14,ATLGTSVRAQETQY
TRBV5-6,TRBJ2-2,-,15,ASSSGGQGVWAGELF
TRBV28,TRBJ2-3,-,14,ASSGFGTSVGDTQY